This T cell receptor beta chain was found in a study of blood T cell repertoires in COVID-19. Study in general: Sites across the United States, Italy and Spain contributed samples from acute and convalescent COVID-19. The cDNA or gDNA used as material had been derived from T cells, B-cell-depleted T cells, or PBMCs.

Germline V gene lookup returns CDR1 LGHNA and CDR2 YSLEER. The CDR3 length is 16 residues. Trimming cost V 2 bases and J 2 bases; bases outside gene matches: 6. Source study methods: Reference gene primer amplification yielded estimated nucleated cell counts. This table comes from immunoSEQ multiplex PCR, and its TCRdb copy is limited to in-frame clones, with some not included. That table furnishes V, J and clone size, whereas the DNA furnished D and trimming. The table has around 140,000 clones, around nine tenths seen once. The rearrangement links TRBV4-3 to TRBJ2-3; 8 nucleotides match TRBD2. The TCR comes from a woman aged 50 to 65 with active or convalescent COVID-19. The specimen sequenced was peripheral blood. The chain's CDR3 is CASSQKAGAYTDTQYF. CDR3 nucleotide sequence: TGCGCCAGCAGCCAAAAAGCGGGGGCCTACACAGATACGCAGTATTTT.